What follows describes a single T cell receptor (beta chain). In germline, CDR1 is SEHNR, CDR2 FQNEAQ (reference sequence). The V gene end was trimmed by 6 bases and the J gene end by 2 bases; junction bases not matched to a gene: 11. The CDR3 is 17 residues long. This specimen comes from a study of blood T cell repertoires in COVID-19. Study information: The study drew acute and convalescent COVID-19 samples from the United States, Italy and Spain. From T cells, B-cell-depleted T cells, or PBMCs came the material, which was cDNA or gDNA.

Profiled with immunoSEQ multiplex PCR; TCRdb holds only in-frame clones, not every one. The sample shows about 290,000 clones, around 90% of them seen only once. This receptor was obtained from a woman in her thirties or forties who had recovered from COVID-19. The chain carries TRBV7-9 and TRBJ2-3, with 10 nucleotides matching TRBD2. Specimen: peripheral blood. CDR3 in amino acids: CASRPTGLAEYTDTQYF. Written as DNA, the CDR3 is TGTGCCAGCAGACCCACCGGACTAGCGGAATACACAGATACGCAGTATTTT.